The rows below give T cell receptor beta chains drawn from one sample of a study of T-cell reconstitution after alpha-beta-depleted transplantation in children. Via MiXCR, TCRdb re-called the PCR reads, giving one row per CDR3 protein. The data contain roughly 400,000 distinct CDR3 sequences, approximately 42% of them singletons. The sequenced sample was PBMCs, obtained before TCRalphabeta/CD19-depleted stem cell transplant. The receptor set was obtained from a girl aged 2 to 10 with aplastic anemia, due to receive a stem cell transplant. Each CDR3 is given with its conserved first and last residue. The D gene is left open where the match is weak. The listing skips clone size in some rows; elsewhere it reads once, few, many or a size class.

>many|15|TRBV7-2|TRBJ1-5|-
TGTGCCAGCAGTCCCTGGGGGCTGATGGGTCAGCCCCAGCATTTT
CASSPWGLMGQPQHF
>few|13|TRBV27|TRBJ1-4|-
TGTGCCAGCAGTCCGATTCCGTCCGAAAAACTGTTTTTT
CASSPIPSEKLFF
>many|15|TRBV5-1|TRBJ1-4|-
TGCGCCAGCAGCCCCGGACGTGGGACGGATGAAAAACTGTTTTTT
CASSPGRGTDEKLFF
>-|16|TRBV3-1|TRBJ2-3|TRBD1
TGTGCCAGCAGCCAACAGGGACAGGGGTTGAGAGATACGCAGTATTTT
CASSQQGQGLRDTQYF
>-|12|TRBV20-1|TRBJ2-7|TRBD1
TGCAGTGCTGACAGGGAAGTTTACGAGCAGTACTTC
CSADREVYEQYF
>many|15|TRBV28|TRBJ2-7|TRBD2
TGTGCCAGCAGTTCATGGACTAGCGGGAGCTACGAGCAGTACTTC
CASSSWTSGSYEQYF
>many|14|TRBV11-2|TRBJ2-5|-
TGTGCCAGCAGCTTAGGGAGGGCTCAAGAGACCCAGTACTTC
CASSLGRAQETQYF
>-|14|TRBV9|TRBJ2-1|-
TGTGCCAGCAGCGTAGGGGTAGCGATCGGCGAGCAGTTCTTC
CASSVGVAIGEQFF
>-|16|TRBV5-1|TRBJ2-1|-
TGCGCCAGCAGCTTGAACCCAGGGGAGAAGTACAATGAGCAGTTCTTC
CASSLNPGEKYNEQFF
>-|14|TRBV20-1|TRBJ1-5|-
TGCAGTGATAGCAAGGGGATTGGCAATCAGCCCCAGCATTTT
CSDSKGIGNQPQHF
>many|13|TRBV12-3/TRBV12-4|TRBJ2-3|-
TGTGCCAGCAGAAGGGGGGGAACAGATACGCAGTATTTT
CASRRGGTDTQYF
>-|15|TRBV7-9|TRBJ2-7|TRBD1
TGTGCCAGCAGCTTATATGGACAGGGGGAGTACGAGCAGTACTTC
CASSLYGQGEYEQYF
>-|14|TRBV20-1|TRBJ2-1|-
TGCAGTGCTCAAGGGCTAGCGCGCTACAATGAGCAGTTCTTC
CSAQGLARYNEQFF
>many|14|TRBV20-1|TRBJ1-1|-
TGCAGTGCTAGAGCCGGACGTCCGAACACTGAAGCTTTCTTT
CSARAGRPNTEAFF
>many|16|TRBV10-3|TRBJ2-1|TRBD2
TGTGCCATCAGTTTCCTTGGGACTAGCGGGTTAAATGAGCAGTTCTTC
CAISFLGTSGLNEQFF
>-|14|TRBV6-5|TRBJ2-1|-
TGTGCCAGCAGTTACTTCCTCCGGGGGAATGAGCAGTTCTTC
CASSYFLRGNEQFF
>-|14|TRBV5-1|TRBJ2-7|-
TGCGCCAGCAGCTTGGGCGGCCATGGATACGAGCAGTACTTC
CASSLGGHGYEQYF
>few|13|TRBV29-1|TRBJ1-1|-
TGCAGCGCCTCGGGGCCACTTCACACTGAAGCTTTCTTT
CSASGPLHTEAFF
>-|15|TRBV15|TRBJ2-5|TRBD1
TGTGCCACCAGCAGACGGGACAGGGAGCAAGAGACCCAGTACTTC
CATSRRDREQETQYF
>once|16|TRBV15|TRBJ2-5|TRBD2
TGTGCCACCAGCAGAGCGTGGAGGGGAGGGGAGGAGACCCAGTACTTC
CATSRAWRGGEETQYF
>-|15|TRBV7-2|TRBJ2-5|TRBD1
TGTGCCAGCGAAGGACAGGGGGCTCCGGGCGAGACCCAGTACTTC
CASEGQGAPGETQYF
>-|17|TRBV5-1|TRBJ1-1|TRBD1
TGCGCCAGCAGCTTGTGGGGGGGACAGACTACAAACACTGAAGCTTTCTTT
CASSLWGGQTTNTEAFF
>-|15|TRBV5-1|TRBJ2-5|TRBD1
TGCGCCAGCAGCTTGAAGAGACAGGGGCAAGAGACCCAGTACTTC
CASSLKRQGQETQYF
>once|14|TRBV7-3|TRBJ2-5|-
TGTGCCAGCAGCTTAATTGGGGGCATGGAGACCCAGTACTTC
CASSLIGGMETQYF
>once|15|TRBV7-2|TRBJ1-1|-
TGTGCCAGCAGCTACCCGACAGGAGTGAACACTGAAGCTTTCTTT
CASSYPTGVNTEAFF
>-|14|TRBV5-1|TRBJ2-3|TRBD2
TGCGCCAGCAGCTGGGGAGGGGTCACAGATACGCAGTATTTT
CASSWGGVTDTQYF
>few|14|TRBV30|TRBJ2-3|-
TGTGCCTGGAGTGTGGAGACTTACACAGATACGCAGTATTTT
CAWSVETYTDTQYF
>many|14|TRBV10-3|TRBJ2-2|-
TGTGCCATCAGGGAGAATTTGAACACCGGGGAGCTGTTTTTT
CAIRENLNTGELFF
>-|15|TRBV20-1|TRBJ1-1|TRBD1
TGCAGTGCTAGAGATCCCGGACAGGAGACCACTGAAGCTTTCTTT
CSARDPGQETTEAFF
>few|13|TRBV7-3|TRBJ1-3|-
TGTGCCAGCAGCCCGAGTAACGGAAACACCATATATTTT
CASSPSNGNTIYF
>-|12|TRBV29-1|TRBJ1-1|-
TGCAGCGTTGAAGACTCTCCCACTGAAGCTTTCTTT
CSVEDSPTEAFF
>-|20|TRBV6-2/TRBV6-3|TRBJ2-2|TRBD2
TGTGCCAGCAGCCCCAAGGCCTTAACCTGGATAGCGGGAGTAACCGGGGAGCTGTTTTTT
CASSPKALTWIAGVTGELFF
>-|14|TRBV12-3/TRBV12-4|TRBJ2-3|-
TGTGCCAGCAGGCAAGGGGTGGGCACAGATACGCAGTATTTT
CASRQGVGTDTQYF
>-|14|TRBV20-1|TRBJ2-1|-
TGCAGTGCTAGTATGGGGGGCGCGATCAATGAGCAGTTCTTC
CSASMGGAINEQFF
>-|15|TRBV7-6|TRBJ2-3|-
TGTGCCAGCAGCTCTGGGACTGCCGGCACAGATACGCAGTATTTT
CASSSGTAGTDTQYF
>many|16|TRBV12-3/TRBV12-4|TRBJ2-1|TRBD2
TGTGCCAGCCGAACGACTAGCGGGAGCCGGGTTTTTGAGCAGTTCTTC
CASRTTSGSRVFEQFF
>-|14|TRBV28|TRBJ1-5|-
TGTGCCAGTAGGGGGTTTCATAGCAATCAGCCCCAGCATTTT
CASRGFHSNQPQHF
>-|17|TRBV5-1|TRBJ2-6|TRBD1
TGCGCCAGCAGCTTGGCCCGCAGGGGGCCAGGGGCCAACGTCCTGACTTTC
CASSLARRGPGANVLTF
>few|15|TRBV7-2|TRBJ2-7|TRBD1
TGTGCCAGCAGCCAGACCGGGACAGTAACCTACGAGCAGTACTTC
CASSQTGTVTYEQYF
>many|15|TRBV20-1|TRBJ2-3|TRBD2
TGCAGTGCTAGTCAAAGCGGGGGGGGAACAGATACGCAGTATTTT
CSASQSGGGTDTQYF
>-|17|TRBV6-1|TRBJ2-7|TRBD2
TGTGCCAGCAGACGGACGGGTAGCGGGGGGCCTTCGGGGGAGCAGTACTTC
CASRRTGSGGPSGEQYF